The 11 T cell receptor beta chains listed next were all sequenced from one sample in a study of T cell responses to AZD1222 COVID-19 vaccine. Using immunoSEQ multiplex PCR, the repertoire was profiled, and TCRdb retains in-frame clones only, with some absent. The sample shows approximately 170,000 clones, around 94% of them seen only once. Sequencing used peripheral blood, obtained 28 days after the second AZD1222 dose. These receptors all stem from an adult who received the AZD1222 COVID-19 vaccine.

The chain recombines TRBV2 with TRBJ2-7; D uncertain. CDR1 and CDR2 from the germline V gene are SNHLY and FYNNEI. This CDR3 contains 12 residues. Between the trimmed V and J ends, which lost 3 bases and 8 bases, there was a span of 11 bases. CDR3 sequence: CASSEWEMKQYF. CDR3 DNA sequence: TGTGCCAGCAGTGAGTGGGAAATGAAGCAGTACTTC.

In this sample, this clone turned up once. The chain has TRBV5-1 and TRBJ1-2; D call uncertain. There are 15 residues in the CDR3. Trimming removed 1 base from V and 2 bases from J, with 12 bases in between. CDR1 is SGHRS, CDR2 YFSETQ, per germline. The DNA of the CDR3 is TGCGCCAGCAGCTTGAGCCTACAGTCGAACTATGGCTACACCTTC. The encoded protein is CASSLSLQSNYGYTF.

The rearrangement links TRBV24-1 to TRBJ2-5; TRBD2 might be the D (7 bases). V lost 9 bases, J lost 8 bases, and 18 bases lay in between. The CDR3 sequence is 13 residues long. Per germline, CDR1 KGHDR and CDR2 SFDVKD. The CDR3 DNA follows: TGTGCCACCTCAGTAGGGGGGGCGGTTACCCAGTACTTC. This translates into CATSVGGAVTQYF.

The rearrangement joins TRBV6-2 or TRBV6-3 to TRBJ2-1; D gene unclear. This CDR3 is built from 14 residues. Trimming shortened V by 4 bases and J by 4 bases, and 11 bases separated the two germline ends. CDR1 is MNHEY, CDR2 SVGEGT, per germline. The CDR3 loop is CASSFATFYNEQFF. The CDR3 DNA is TGTGCCAGCAGTTTCGCGACTTTTTACAATGAGCAGTTCTTC.

The table lists this clone with a count of one. This rearrangement joins TRBV4-1 to TRBJ1-5, with a possible D match to TRBD1 (6 bases). This CDR3 contains 14 residues. Per germline, CDR1 MGHRA and CDR2 YSYEKL. V shed 0 bases and J shed 6 bases, with 9 bases lying between them. The CDR3 region is CASSQDRGGQPQHF. The CDR3, as DNA: TGCGCCAGCAGCCAAGATAGGGGGGGTCAGCCCCAGCATTTT.

V is TRBV18 and J is TRBJ1-4; D gene ambiguous. The CDR3 loop spans 13 amino acids. The V gene lost 2 bases and the J gene lost 11 bases, with 12 bases spanning the gap. Germline loops: CDR1 KGHSH, CDR2 LQKENI. The CDR3 here is CASSPGNLAKLFF. For the CDR3, the DNA is TGTGCCAGCTCACCAGGGAACCTTGCTAAACTGTTTTTT.

V is TRBV7-2 and J is TRBJ1-3, with D uncertain. Germline CDR1 and CDR2: SGHTA and FQGNSA. The germline V and J ends were trimmed by 2 bases and 5 bases, with 13 bases remaining between them. The CDR3 loop spans 15 amino acids. This chain's CDR3 is CASSLTQVERNTIYF. CDR3 DNA: TGTGCCAGCAGCTTAACGCAGGTAGAACGAAACACCATATATTTT.

The CDR3 spells CSAMALAGGLEQFF. CDR3 coding DNA: TGCAGCGCTATGGCGCTAGCGGGAGGGCTCGAGCAGTTCTTC. The chain couples TRBV29-1 to TRBJ2-1; 12 bases fit TRBD2. Germline V gene data show CDR1 as SQVTM and CDR2 as ANQGSEA. The trim removed 7 bases at V and 10 bases at J, leaving 11 bases unmatched. CDR3 length equals 14 residues.

The V gene is TRBV6-5, the J gene TRBJ2-7, with TRBD1 as a possible D gene (5 bases). The germline V and J ends were trimmed by 6 bases and 3 bases, with 12 bases remaining between them. Germline CDR1 reads MNHEY; CDR2 reads SVGAGI. The CDR3 is made up of 13 amino acids. CDR3 sequence: CASSQRQNYEQYF. CDR3 coding DNA: TGTGCCAGCAGCCAACGACAGAACTACGAGCAGTACTTC.

This clone has only one observation. The rearrangement links TRBV2 to TRBJ2-1; 12 nucleotides align to TRBD2. Germline CDR1 SNHLY, CDR2 FYNNEI. V lost 8 bases and J lost 8; bases outside the gene matches: 7. The CDR3 is 14 amino acids. For the CDR3, the DNA is TGTGCCAGCTCCGTCGGGACTAGCGGGCATGAGCAGTTCTTC. Amino acids: CASSVGTSGHEQFF.

This chain joins TRBV6-2 or TRBV6-3 and TRBJ1-3; D gene uncertain. Germline V CDR1 and CDR2: MNHEY, SVGEGT. Between the trimmed V and J ends, which lost 3 bases and 2 bases, there was a span of 8 bases. The CDR3 sequence is 14 residues long. The CDR3 reads CASSYGATGNTIYF. In DNA, the CDR3 is TGTGCCAGCAGTTATGGAGCAACTGGAAACACCATATATTTT.